The source of this TCR beta chain is a study of identical twins. TCRdb reanalysed the 5' RACE reads using MiXCR and keeps one entry per CDR3 protein. The sample shows 350,000 or so distinct CDR3 sequences, 9% to 15% of them seen only once. This clonotype was detected a few times. The antigen is undetermined. The CDR3 totals 13 residues. The V gene end was trimmed by 5 bases and the J gene end by 8 bases; junction bases not matched to a gene: 7. Germline V gene data show CDR1 as DFQATT and CDR2 as SNEGSKA (reference sequence). Points from the study as a whole: The study found that models underestimated out-of-frame TCR alpha sharing in monozygotic twins.

These sequences were also reported in another study, on yellow fever vaccine responses in identical twins.

The sequence was collected from a woman younger than 30 in good health. The sample consisted of CD8+ T cells sorted from blood. V is TRBV20-1 and J is TRBJ1-2, with 11 nucleotides matching TRBD1. The DNA of the CDR3 is TGCAGTGCTGGGGACAGGGGGTTTGGGGGCTACACCTTC. Translated, it gives CSAGDRGFGGYTF.